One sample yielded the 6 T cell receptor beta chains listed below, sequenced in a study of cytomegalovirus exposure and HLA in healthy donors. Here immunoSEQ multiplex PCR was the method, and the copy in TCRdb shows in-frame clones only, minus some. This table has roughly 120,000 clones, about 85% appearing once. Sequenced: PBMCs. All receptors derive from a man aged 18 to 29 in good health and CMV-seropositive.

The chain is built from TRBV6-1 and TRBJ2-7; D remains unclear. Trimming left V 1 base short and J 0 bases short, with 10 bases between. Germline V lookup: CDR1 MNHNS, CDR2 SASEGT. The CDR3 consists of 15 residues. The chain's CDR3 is CASSEGHGGSYEQYF. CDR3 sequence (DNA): TGTGCCAGCAGTGAAGGTCACGGCGGCTCCTACGAGCAGTACTTC.

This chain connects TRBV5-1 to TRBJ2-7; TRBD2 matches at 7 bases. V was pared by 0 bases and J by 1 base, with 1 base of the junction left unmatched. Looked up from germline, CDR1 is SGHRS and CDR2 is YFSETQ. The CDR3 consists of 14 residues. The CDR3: CASSLAGGSYEQYF. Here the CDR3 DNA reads TGCGCCAGCAGCTTGGCGGGGGGTTCCTACGAGCAGTACTTC.

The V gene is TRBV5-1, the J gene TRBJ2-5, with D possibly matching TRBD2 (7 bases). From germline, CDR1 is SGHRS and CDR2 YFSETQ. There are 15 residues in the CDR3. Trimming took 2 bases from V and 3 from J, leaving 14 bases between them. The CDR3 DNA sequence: TGCGCCAGCAGCTTTTACGGGGGGCGGGAAGAGACCCAGTACTTC. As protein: CASSFYGGREETQYF.

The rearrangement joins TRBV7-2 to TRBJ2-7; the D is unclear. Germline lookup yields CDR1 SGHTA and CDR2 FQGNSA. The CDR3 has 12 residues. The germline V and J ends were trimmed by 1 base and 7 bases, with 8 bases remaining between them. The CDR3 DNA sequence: TGTGCCAGCAGCTTAGAGGTCGGGGAGCAGTACTTC. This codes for CASSLEVGEQYF.

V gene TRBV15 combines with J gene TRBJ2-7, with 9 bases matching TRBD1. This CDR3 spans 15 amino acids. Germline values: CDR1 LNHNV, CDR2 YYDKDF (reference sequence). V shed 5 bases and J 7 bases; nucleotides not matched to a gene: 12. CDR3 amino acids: CATSWGGTGTSEQYF. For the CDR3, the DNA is TGTGCCACCAGCTGGGGGGGGACAGGGACGAGTGAGCAGTACTTC.

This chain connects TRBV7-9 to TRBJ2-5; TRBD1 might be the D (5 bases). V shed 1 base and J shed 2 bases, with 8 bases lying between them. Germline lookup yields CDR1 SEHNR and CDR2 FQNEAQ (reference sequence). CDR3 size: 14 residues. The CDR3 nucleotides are TGTGCCAGCAGCTTAGACAGGAGTCAAGAGACCCAGTACTTC. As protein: CASSLDRSQETQYF.